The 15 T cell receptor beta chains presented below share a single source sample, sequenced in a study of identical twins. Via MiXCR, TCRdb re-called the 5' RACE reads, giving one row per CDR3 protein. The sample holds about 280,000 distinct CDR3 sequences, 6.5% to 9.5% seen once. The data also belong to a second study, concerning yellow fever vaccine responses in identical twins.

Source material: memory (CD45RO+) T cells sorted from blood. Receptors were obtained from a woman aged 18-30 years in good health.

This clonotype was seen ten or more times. The CDR3 here is CASSSPGTANTEAFF. In DNA form, the CDR3 reads TGCGCCAGCAGCTCGCCAGGGACAGCGAACACTGAAGCTTTCTTT. The V and J genes are TRBV5-1 and TRBJ1-1; 7 bases match TRBD1. Per the germline V gene, CDR1 is SGHRS and CDR2 is YFSETQ. After removal of 3 bases from V and 1 base from J, the junction contained 6 bases not matched to a gene. The CDR3 is made up of 15 amino acids.

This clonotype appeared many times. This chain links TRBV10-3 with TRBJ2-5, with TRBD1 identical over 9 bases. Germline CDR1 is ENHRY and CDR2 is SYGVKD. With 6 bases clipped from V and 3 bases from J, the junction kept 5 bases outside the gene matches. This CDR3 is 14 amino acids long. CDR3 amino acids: CAIRRGTGKETQYF. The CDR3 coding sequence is TGTGCCATCAGGAGAGGGACAGGGAAAGAGACCCAGTACTTC.

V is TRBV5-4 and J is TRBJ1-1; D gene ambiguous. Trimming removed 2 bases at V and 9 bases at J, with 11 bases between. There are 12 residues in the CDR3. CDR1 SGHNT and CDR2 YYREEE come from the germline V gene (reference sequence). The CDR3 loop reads CASSLLGEKAFF. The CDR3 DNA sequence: TGTGCCAGCAGCTTATTAGGAGAGAAAGCTTTCTTT.

DNA of the CDR3: TGTGCCAGCACCCGCCCCATGGGGCTGGGACTATCGAACACCGGGGAGCTGTTTTTT. It encodes CASTRPMGLGLSNTGELFF. This chain links TRBV11-1 with TRBJ2-2; 7 nucleotides line up with TRBD2. The CDR3 is 19 residues long. Germline CDR1 reads SGHAT; CDR2 reads FQDESV (reference sequence). With V trimmed by 7 bases and J by 0 bases, 17 bases remained unmatched.

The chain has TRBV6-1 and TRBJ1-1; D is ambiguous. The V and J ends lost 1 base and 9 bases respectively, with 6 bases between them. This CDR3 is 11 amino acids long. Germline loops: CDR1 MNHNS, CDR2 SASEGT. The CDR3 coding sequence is TGTGCCAGCAGTGAAGAAAGGAAAGCTTTCTTT. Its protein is CASSEERKAFF.

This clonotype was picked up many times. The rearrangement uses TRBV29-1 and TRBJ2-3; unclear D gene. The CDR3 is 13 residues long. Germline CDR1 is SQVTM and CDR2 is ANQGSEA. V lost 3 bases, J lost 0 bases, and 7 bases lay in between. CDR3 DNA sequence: TGCAGCGTTGATCAGGCTAGCACAGATACGCAGTATTTT. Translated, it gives CSVDQASTDTQYF.

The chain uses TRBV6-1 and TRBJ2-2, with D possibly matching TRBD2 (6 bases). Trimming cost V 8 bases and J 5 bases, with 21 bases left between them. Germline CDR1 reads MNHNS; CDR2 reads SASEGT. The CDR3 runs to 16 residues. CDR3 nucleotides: TGTGCCAGCCGCCCGGCGGGGCAGGCGGGGACCGGGGAGCTGTTTTTT. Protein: CASRPAGQAGTGELFF.

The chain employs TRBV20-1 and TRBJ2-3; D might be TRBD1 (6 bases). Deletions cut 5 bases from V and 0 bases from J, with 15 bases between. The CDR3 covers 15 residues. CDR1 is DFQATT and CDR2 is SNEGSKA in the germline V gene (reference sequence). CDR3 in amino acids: CSAPRLTGSTDTQYF. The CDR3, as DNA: TGCAGTGCTCCCCGTTTGACAGGTAGCACAGATACGCAGTATTTT.

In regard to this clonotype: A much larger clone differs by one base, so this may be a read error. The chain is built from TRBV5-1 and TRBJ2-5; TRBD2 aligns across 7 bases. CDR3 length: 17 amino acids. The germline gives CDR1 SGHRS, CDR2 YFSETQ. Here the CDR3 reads CASSLRGSVAGGEAQYF. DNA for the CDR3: TGCGCCAGCAGCTTGAGGGGATCTGTAGCGGGTGGAGAGGCCCAGTACTTC.

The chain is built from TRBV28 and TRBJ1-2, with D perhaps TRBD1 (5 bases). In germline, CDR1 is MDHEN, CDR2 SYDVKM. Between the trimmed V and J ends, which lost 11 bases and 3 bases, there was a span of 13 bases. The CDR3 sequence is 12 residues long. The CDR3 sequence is CAGAGTDYGYTF. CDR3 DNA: TGTGCCGGGGCCGGGACGGACTATGGCTACACCTTC.

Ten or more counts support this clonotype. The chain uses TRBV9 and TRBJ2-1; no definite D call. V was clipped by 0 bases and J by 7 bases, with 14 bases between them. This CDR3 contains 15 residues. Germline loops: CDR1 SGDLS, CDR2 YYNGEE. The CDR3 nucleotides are TGTGCCAGCAGCGTAGCTGGGGTACCTTCGAATGAGCAGTTCTTC. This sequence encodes CASSVAGVPSNEQFF.

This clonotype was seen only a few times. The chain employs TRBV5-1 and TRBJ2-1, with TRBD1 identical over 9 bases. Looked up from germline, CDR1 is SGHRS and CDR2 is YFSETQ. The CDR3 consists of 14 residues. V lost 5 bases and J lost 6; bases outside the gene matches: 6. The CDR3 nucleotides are TGCGCCAGCAGTCCCGGGACAGGGATCAATGAGCAGTTCTTC. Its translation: CASSPGTGINEQFF. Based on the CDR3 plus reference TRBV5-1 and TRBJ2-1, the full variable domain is KAGVTQTPRYLIKTRGQQVTLSCSPISGHRSVSWYQQTPGQGLQFLFEYFSETQRNKGNFPGRFSGRQFSNSRSEMNVSTLELGDSALYLCASSPGTGINEQFFGPGTRLTVL.

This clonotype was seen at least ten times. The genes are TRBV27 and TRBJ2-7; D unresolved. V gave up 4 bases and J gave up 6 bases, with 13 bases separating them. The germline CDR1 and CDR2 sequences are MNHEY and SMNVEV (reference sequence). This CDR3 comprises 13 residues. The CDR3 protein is CASSSYPNLEQYF. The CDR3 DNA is TGTGCCAGCAGTTCCTACCCGAACCTCGAGCAGTACTTC.

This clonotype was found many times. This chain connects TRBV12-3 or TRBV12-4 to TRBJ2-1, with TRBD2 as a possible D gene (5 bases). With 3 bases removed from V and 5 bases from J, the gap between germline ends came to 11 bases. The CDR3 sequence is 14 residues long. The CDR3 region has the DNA TGTGCCAGCAGTTTTCGGGGTATCCACAATGAGCAGTTCTTC. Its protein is CASSFRGIHNEQFF.

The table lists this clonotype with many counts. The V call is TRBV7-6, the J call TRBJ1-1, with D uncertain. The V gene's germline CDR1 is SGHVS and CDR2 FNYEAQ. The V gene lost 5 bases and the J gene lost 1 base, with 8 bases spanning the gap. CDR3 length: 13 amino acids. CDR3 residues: CASSQYGNTEAFF. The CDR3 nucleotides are TGTGCCAGCAGCCAATACGGGAACACTGAAGCTTTCTTT.